This T cell receptor beta chain was sequenced during a study of human T cells and chemical hapten exposure. Study findings and constraints: While controls formed fewer of them, expanded TCRs formed significantly more large CDR3 similarity clusters.

The CDR3 extends over 13 amino acids. Trimming pared 6 bases from V and 0 bases from J, leaving 8 bases between. Germline values: CDR1 KGHSH, CDR2 LQKENI. The time point is: patch test 2, 6 weeks after DPC sensitization. The treatment denotes: therapeutic diphenylcyclopropenone sensitization with weekly scalp DPC. The table lists this clonotype with many counts. Its cognate antigen is unknown. The library attached unique molecular identifiers to individual cDNA molecules. TCRdb re-called the RACE reads with MiXCR, one entry per CDR3 protein. The table records tens of thousands of distinct CDR3 sequences, less than 4% of them present only once.

The sample in question was whole blood, obtained in connection with sensitization to the hapten diphenylcyclopropenone (DPC). This sequence was found in a man in his forties with alopecia areata. Some clones in this sample may be carry-over from other donors' samples. This chain uses TRBV18 with TRBJ1-1; a possible D gene is TRBD1 (5 bases). CDR3 region: CASSAGVNTEAFF. The CDR3 DNA sequence: TGTGCCAGCTCCGCGGGGGTGAACACTGAAGCTTTCTTT. Looking up the rest from reference TRBV18 and TRBJ1-1 gives the full variable domain: NAGVMQNPRHLVRRRGQEARLRCSPMKGHSHVYWYRQLPEEGLKFMVYLQKENIIDESGMPKERFSAEFPKEGPSILRIQQVVRGDSAAYFCASSAGVNTEAFFGQGTRLTVV.